A selection of T cell receptor beta chains follows, all from one sample in a study of blood T cell dynamics during melanoma immunotherapy. Only in-frame clones appear in the TCRdb table, and some are missing; sequencing was by immunoSEQ multiplex PCR. Among some 20,000 clones listed, just under 90% were seen once. Sequences were derived from blood, sampled from a patient treated with checkpoint blockade. The receptors stem from a human donor with melanoma. Each CDR3 is given without its conserved first and last residue.

>TRBV28
ASTQGRRDEQY
>TRBV10-1
ASSDGAAGTDTQY
>TRBV28
ASHSTEAF
>TRBV2
ASSLGQGAVGELF
>TRBV30
AWSLGVYSYNEQF
>TRBV9
ASSEEQGAGFDEQY
>TRBV14
ASSQMNGRAGEQY
>TRBV9
ASVPDSHFSGANVLT
>TRBV7-9
ASSLRQGGENEQF
>TRBV19
ASSPDRGNTEAF
>TRBV5-1
ASSPPLQGTEAF
>TRBV5-1
ASSSQTSNTEAF
>TRBV10-3
AISKGLAIWTDTQY
>TRBV23-1
ATSGQDSYEQY
>TRBV11-3
ASSLEGRNANYGYT
>TRBV9
ASSVLPLGYEQY